The 13 T cell receptor beta chains presented below share a single source sample, sequenced in a study of blood T cell repertoires in COVID-19. The data were produced by immunoSEQ multiplex PCR, yet TCRdb's version contains in-frame clones alone and is incomplete. The table has roughly 220,000 clones, around 84% seen once. Material for sequencing was peripheral blood. These receptors originate from a woman aged 55-69 years who had recovered from COVID-19.

This clone was recorded only once. The rearrangement uses TRBV10-3 and TRBJ2-7; TRBD2 matches 14 bases. The CDR3 is made up of 17 amino acids. The germline V gene has CDR1 ENHRY and CDR2 SYGVKD. The ends lost 0 bases at V and 0 bases at J; junction bases unmatched: 1. The CDR3 DNA is TGTGCCATCAGTGAGTCGACTAGCGGGGGGGCCTCCTACGAGCAGTACTTC. Protein: CAISESTSGGASYEQYF.

Only one count was recorded for this clone. The CDR3: CASSFDREEGYSNQPQHF. The CDR3 coding sequence is TGTGCCAGCAGCTTTGACAGGGAGGAGGGATATAGCAATCAGCCCCAGCATTTT. The chain is built from TRBV7-8 and TRBJ1-5; 7 nucleotides align to TRBD1. With V trimmed by 3 bases and J by 0 bases, 11 bases remained unmatched. The CDR3 sequence is 18 residues long. Germline CDR1 reads SGHVS; CDR2 reads FQNEAQ. Using reference TRBV7-8 and TRBJ1-5 for the parts outside the CDR3, the full variable domain is GAGVSQSPRYKVAKRGQDVALRCDPISGHVSLFWYQQALGQGPEFLTYFQNEAQLDKSGLPSDRFFAERPEGSVSTLKIQRTQQEDSAVYLCASSFDREEGYSNQPQHFGDGTRLSIL.

The V and J genes are TRBV7-6 and TRBJ2-1, with 7 nucleotides matching TRBD2. CDR3 length: 15 residues. J was trimmed by 6 bases and V by 3 bases; bases with no gene match: 8. CDR1 and CDR2 from the germline V gene are SGHVS and FNYEAQ. The CDR3 region is CASSFPGLAANEQFF. The CDR3, as DNA: TGTGCCAGCAGCTTCCCCGGTCTAGCGGCCAATGAGCAGTTCTTC.

This chain connects TRBV15 to TRBJ2-2; D not resolved. The V end lost 7 bases, the J end lost 4 bases, and 16 bases lay between the germline ends. The CDR3 covers 15 residues. CDR1 LNHNV and CDR2 YYDKDF come from the germline V gene (reference sequence). The CDR3 nucleotides are TGTGCCACCACCCCGTCCAGGCAGTTCACCGGGGAGCTGTTTTTT. Translated: CATTPSRQFTGELFF. The full variable domain, rest sourced from reference TRBV15 and TRBJ2-2, is DAMVIQNPRYQVTQFGKPVTLSCSQTLNHNVMYWYQQKSSQAPKLLFHYYDKDFNNEADTPDNFQSRRPNTSFCFLDIRSPGLGDTAMYLCATTPSRQFTGELFFGEGSRLTVL.

This clone was observed a few times. The rearrangement links TRBV11-2 to TRBJ2-7; 7 nucleotides match TRBD2. CDR3 length: 15 residues. Trimming cost V 3 bases and J 5 bases; bases outside gene matches: 10. CDR1 and CDR2 from the germline V gene are SGHAT and FQNNGV. The CDR3 protein is CASSFQLASSHEQYF. The DNA for the CDR3 is TGTGCCAGCAGCTTCCAACTAGCGTCCTCTCACGAGCAGTACTTC.

V usage is TRBV13 and J usage is TRBJ1-2; 7 bases fit TRBD1. The trim removed 4 bases at V and 6 bases at J, leaving 14 bases unmatched. The V gene's germline CDR1 is PRHDT and CDR2 FYEKMQ (reference sequence). The CDR3 extends over 16 amino acids. The DNA for the CDR3 is TGTGCCAGCAGCTACCCTAACCAGGGGGTTTATGATGGCTACACCTTC. Translation gives CASSYPNQGVYDGYTF.

In its sample, this clone was seen many times. This chain links TRBV6-4 with TRBJ2-1; 7 nucleotides match TRBD2. CDR1 is MRHNA, CDR2 SNTAGT, per germline. This CDR3 comprises 14 residues. J gave up 6 bases and V 3 bases, and 5 bases lay outside the gene matches. The CDR3, as DNA: TGTGCCAGCAGTGATAGGGAGGGAGGCAATGAGCAGTTCTTC. Protein product: CASSDREGGNEQFF.

The rearrangement joins TRBV18 to TRBJ1-1; D perhaps matches TRBD1 (6 bases). The CDR3 sequence is 15 residues long. Per the germline V gene, CDR1 is KGHSH and CDR2 is LQKENI. V gave up 3 bases and J gave up 0 bases, with 11 bases separating them. The CDR3 nucleotides are TGTGCCAGCTCACCTGGACAGACCATGAACACTGAAGCTTTCTTT. It codes for CASSPGQTMNTEAFF.

The chain recombines TRBV2 with TRBJ1-1, with TRBD1 matching over 8 bases. J was trimmed by 1 base and V by 3 bases; bases with no gene match: 1. The CDR3 runs 14 residues. CDR1 SNHLY and CDR2 FYNNEI come from the germline V gene. Here the CDR3 reads CASSEQGANTEAFF. In DNA form, the CDR3 reads TGTGCCAGCAGTGAGCAGGGGGCGAACACTGAAGCTTTCTTT.

V and J are TRBV6-5 and TRBJ2-5; 7 nucleotides line up with TRBD2. The CDR3 is 14 amino acids. Germline V gives CDR1 MNHEY, CDR2 SVGAGI. The ends lost 5 bases at V and 4 bases at J; junction bases unmatched: 7. As DNA, the CDR3 is TGTGCCAGCAGTCCGCGGGGGACGGCAGAGACCCAGTACTTC. Translation: CASSPRGTAETQYF.

The chain links TRBV29-1 to TRBJ1-2, with D perhaps TRBD1 (5 bases). The CDR3 spans 11 residues. V was clipped by 4 bases and J by 7 bases, with 10 bases between them. Germline loops: CDR1 SQVTM, CDR2 ANQGSEA. The DNA for the CDR3 is TGCAGCGTTGGAGCAGGGTCTGGCTACACCTTC. This translates into CSVGAGSGYTF.

The V gene is TRBV2, the J gene TRBJ2-2, with 11 bases matching TRBD2. The V gene's germline CDR1 is SNHLY and CDR2 FYNNEI. CDR3 length equals 17 residues. V lost 2 bases and J lost 4; bases outside the gene matches: 6. This CDR3 reads CASSELAGGRVTGELFF. The CDR3 DNA reads TGTGCCAGCAGTGAATTAGCGGGGGGGCGCGTCACCGGGGAGCTGTTTTTT.

The V and J genes are TRBV7-8 and TRBJ1-1, with TRBD1 identical over 7 bases. CDR3 length: 15 amino acids. V shed 1 base and J 8 bases; nucleotides not matched to a gene: 10. Looked up from germline, CDR1 is SGHVS and CDR2 is FQNEAQ. CDR3 sequence: CASSLVRQGYSEAFF. For the CDR3, the DNA is TGTGCCAGCAGCTTAGTGAGACAGGGTTACTCCGAAGCTTTCTTT.